Listed below are T cell receptor beta chains from one sample, sequenced in a study of T cell responses to AZD1222 COVID-19 vaccine. The data were produced by immunoSEQ multiplex PCR, yet TCRdb's version contains in-frame clones alone and is incomplete. The sample has roughly 70,000 clones; around 90% are singletons. The sequenced sample was peripheral blood, obtained 28 days after the second AZD1222 dose. These receptors were obtained from an adult who received the AZD1222 COVID-19 vaccine. CDR3s include the opening cysteine and the closing phenylalanine or tryptophan. A D gene is named only where the DNA matches it firmly. Rows may omit the clone size; those that give it use once, few, many or a size class.

CDR3 protein: CASSQVRTWGGYTF
CDR3 DNA: TGTGCCAGCAGCCAAGTAAGGACCTGGGGCGGCTACACCTTC
J gene: TRBJ1-2
clone size: NA
D gene: NA
V gene: TRBV3-1/TRBV3-2

CDR3 protein: CASSRSGRDTDEQFF
CDR3 DNA: TGTGCCAGCAGCAGAAGCGGGAGGGATACCGATGAGCAGTTCTTC
J gene: TRBJ2-1
clone size: NA
D gene: TRBD2
V gene: TRBV7-8

CDR3 protein: CSVTDRSGQPQHF
CDR3 DNA: TGCAGCGTAACTGACAGGTCCGGGCAGCCCCAGCATTTT
J gene: TRBJ1-5
clone size: NA
D gene: NA
V gene: TRBV29-1

CDR3 protein: CASGLDYQPQHF
CDR3 DNA: TGTGCTAGTGGTTTGGACTATCAGCCCCAGCATTTT
J gene: TRBJ1-5
clone size: NA
D gene: NA
V gene: TRBV12-5

CDR3 protein: CASSPPLAGGTDTQYF
CDR3 DNA: TGTGCCAGCTCACCACCCCTAGCGGGAGGGACAGATACGCAGTATTTT
J gene: TRBJ2-3
clone size: NA
D gene: TRBD2
V gene: TRBV18

CDR3 protein: CAWSVWGYNEQFF
CDR3 DNA: TGTGCCTGGAGTGTATGGGGGTACAATGAGCAGTTCTTC
J gene: TRBJ2-1
clone size: NA
D gene: NA
V gene: TRBV30

CDR3 protein: CASSLGLRGGSTDTQYF
CDR3 DNA: TGTGCCAGCAGCTTAGGTCTCCGGGGGGGGAGCACAGATACGCAGTATTTT
J gene: TRBJ2-3
clone size: NA
D gene: TRBD2
V gene: TRBV11-2

CDR3 protein: CASSPYATDTQYF
CDR3 DNA: TGTGCCAGCAGCCCGTACGCCACAGATACGCAGTATTTT
J gene: TRBJ2-3
clone size: once
D gene: NA
V gene: TRBV5-4

CDR3 protein: CASSGQGGDTIYF
CDR3 DNA: TGTGCCAGTAGTGGACAGGGCGGCGACACCATATATTTT
J gene: TRBJ1-3
clone size: NA
D gene: TRBD1
V gene: TRBV19

CDR3 protein: CASSLFGTGTGYTF
CDR3 DNA: TGTGCCAGCAGCTTATTTGGGACAGGTACGGGCTACACCTTC
J gene: TRBJ1-2
clone size: NA
D gene: TRBD1
V gene: TRBV7-2

CDR3 protein: CAFTGRTGSADTQYF
CDR3 DNA: TGTGCCTTTACCGGGAGGACAGGGAGCGCAGATACGCAGTATTTT
J gene: TRBJ2-3
clone size: NA
D gene: NA
V gene: TRBV30

CDR3 protein: CASSPTGQETQYF
CDR3 DNA: TGTGCCAGCAGTCCGACAGGCCAAGAGACCCAGTACTTC
J gene: TRBJ2-5
clone size: NA
D gene: NA
V gene: TRBV2

CDR3 protein: CASSASRQGAGEQYF
CDR3 DNA: TGTGCCAGCAGCGCATCTCGACAGGGGGCCGGCGAGCAGTACTTC
J gene: TRBJ2-7
clone size: NA
D gene: TRBD1
V gene: TRBV9

CDR3 protein: CASSQYSTSSDEQFF
CDR3 DNA: TGTGCCAGCAGCCAGTATTCGACTAGCTCCGATGAGCAGTTCTTC
J gene: TRBJ2-1
clone size: NA
D gene: TRBD2
V gene: TRBV3-1/TRBV3-2

CDR3 protein: CASSLVNSPLHF
CDR3 DNA: TGTGCCAGCAGTTTAGTGAATTCACCCCTCCACTTT
J gene: TRBJ1-6
clone size: NA
D gene: NA
V gene: TRBV12-3/TRBV12-4

CDR3 protein: CATSPRNDRISGYTF
CDR3 DNA: TGTGCCACCAGCCCTCGAAACGACAGGATAAGTGGCTACACCTTC
J gene: TRBJ1-2
clone size: NA
D gene: NA
V gene: TRBV15

CDR3 protein: CASTYGQGAGEQYF
CDR3 DNA: TGTGCCAGCACCTACGGACAGGGGGCGGGTGAGCAGTACTTC
J gene: TRBJ2-7
clone size: NA
D gene: TRBD1
V gene: TRBV6-5

CDR3 protein: CASSEGHDNQPQHF
CDR3 DNA: TGTGCCAGCAGCGAGGGCCACGACAATCAGCCCCAGCATTTT
J gene: TRBJ1-5
clone size: once
D gene: NA
V gene: TRBV7-9

CDR3 protein: CASSGVTLGNTEAFF
CDR3 DNA: TGCGCCAGCAGTGGAGTAACACTGGGTAACACTGAAGCTTTCTTT
J gene: TRBJ1-1
clone size: once
D gene: NA
V gene: TRBV10-2

CDR3 protein: CASSSTGGGQPQHF
CDR3 DNA: TGTGCCAGCAGTAGCACAGGGGGCGGTCAGCCCCAGCATTTT
J gene: TRBJ1-5
clone size: NA
D gene: TRBD1
V gene: TRBV6-5

CDR3 protein: CASSRTPSGGSENIQYF
CDR3 DNA: TGCGCCAGCAGCCGCACCCCTTCAGGGGGCTCGGAAAACATTCAGTACTTC
J gene: TRBJ2-4
clone size: NA
D gene: TRBD1
V gene: TRBV4-1

CDR3 protein: CASSLDEGSEKLFF
CDR3 DNA: TGCGCCAGCAGCTTGGATGAGGGAAGTGAAAAACTGTTTTTT
J gene: TRBJ1-4
clone size: NA
D gene: NA
V gene: TRBV5-1

CDR3 protein: CASSIRTRGDLAKNIQYF
CDR3 DNA: TGTGCCAGCAGTATAAGGACAAGGGGGGACTTAGCCAAAAACATTCAGTACTTC
J gene: TRBJ2-4
clone size: NA
D gene: NA
V gene: TRBV28

CDR3 protein: CASSQEGQRGEKLFF
CDR3 DNA: TGCGCCAGCAGCCAAGAGGGACAACGGGGTGAAAAACTGTTTTTT
J gene: TRBJ1-4
clone size: NA
D gene: NA
V gene: TRBV4-3

CDR3 protein: CAWSVRRGGGTEAFF
CDR3 DNA: TGTGCCTGGAGTGTACGGCGGGGGGGAGGCACTGAAGCTTTCTTT
J gene: TRBJ1-1
clone size: NA
D gene: NA
V gene: TRBV30

CDR3 protein: CASSAALGNTEAFF
CDR3 DNA: TGTGCCAGCTCAGCAGCTTTGGGGAACACTGAAGCTTTCTTT
J gene: TRBJ1-1
clone size: NA
D gene: NA
V gene: TRBV18

CDR3 protein: CSVAREVRTDTQYF
CDR3 DNA: TGCAGCGTTGCACGGGAGGTACGCACAGATACGCAGTATTTT
J gene: TRBJ2-3
clone size: NA
D gene: TRBD2
V gene: TRBV29-1

CDR3 protein: CASSVISGSSDTQYF
CDR3 DNA: TGTGCCAGCAGTGTTATTAGCGGGAGTTCAGATACGCAGTATTTT
J gene: TRBJ2-3
clone size: NA
D gene: TRBD2
V gene: TRBV2

CDR3 protein: CASSQTGARHEQFF
CDR3 DNA: TGCGCCAGCAGCCAGACAGGGGCTCGACATGAGCAGTTCTTC
J gene: TRBJ2-1
clone size: NA
D gene: TRBD1
V gene: TRBV4-1

CDR3 protein: CSVETQGLAGAYEQYF
CDR3 DNA: TGCAGCGTTGAAACTCAAGGACTAGCGGGGGCCTACGAGCAGTACTTC
J gene: TRBJ2-7
clone size: NA
D gene: TRBD2
V gene: TRBV29-1

CDR3 protein: CSEGLAGENEQFF
CDR3 DNA: TGCAGCGAAGGACTAGCGGGGGAAAATGAGCAGTTCTTC
J gene: TRBJ2-1
clone size: NA
D gene: TRBD2
V gene: TRBV29-1

CDR3 protein: CASSRGLAGVPYEQYF
CDR3 DNA: TGTGCCAGCAGTAGAGGACTAGCGGGAGTTCCCTACGAGCAGTACTTC
J gene: TRBJ2-7
clone size: NA
D gene: TRBD2
V gene: TRBV27

CDR3 protein: CASSPGQLTTGELFF
CDR3 DNA: TGTGCCAGCTCCCCAGGACAGCTGACGACCGGGGAGCTGTTTTTT
J gene: TRBJ2-2
clone size: NA
D gene: NA
V gene: TRBV18

CDR3 protein: CASSAVGGSNQPQHF
CDR3 DNA: TGTGCCAGCAGTGCAGTAGGTGGTAGCAATCAGCCCCAGCATTTT
J gene: TRBJ1-5
clone size: NA
D gene: NA
V gene: TRBV6-4

CDR3 protein: CAWSQGVGGNYGYTF
CDR3 DNA: TGTGCCTGGAGCCAGGGAGTGGGGGGCAACTATGGCTACACCTTC
J gene: TRBJ1-2
clone size: NA
D gene: NA
V gene: TRBV30

CDR3 protein: CASSQTDRVATGELFF
CDR3 DNA: TGTGCCAGCAGCCAAACCGACAGGGTTGCCACCGGGGAGCTGTTTTTT
J gene: TRBJ2-2
clone size: NA
D gene: TRBD1
V gene: TRBV3-1/TRBV3-2

CDR3 protein: CATRDRGYRNTEAFF
CDR3 DNA: TGTGCCACCCGGGACAGGGGCTACAGGAACACTGAAGCTTTCTTT
J gene: TRBJ1-1
clone size: NA
D gene: TRBD1
V gene: TRBV6-5

CDR3 protein: CAISETSGGPWSSYNEQFF
CDR3 DNA: TGTGCCATCAGTGAAACTAGCGGGGGGCCTTGGAGCTCCTACAATGAGCAGTTCTTC
J gene: TRBJ2-1
clone size: NA
D gene: TRBD2
V gene: TRBV10-3

CDR3 protein: CASSQVWRPKETQYF
CDR3 DNA: TGTGCCAGCAGCCAAGTCTGGCGGCCTAAAGAGACCCAGTACTTC
J gene: TRBJ2-5
clone size: NA
D gene: NA
V gene: TRBV3-1/TRBV3-2

CDR3 protein: CASSYSNTPGAEAFF
CDR3 DNA: TGTGCCAGCAGTTACTCGAATACCCCGGGGGCTGAAGCTTTCTTT
J gene: TRBJ1-1
clone size: NA
D gene: NA
V gene: TRBV6-2/TRBV6-3

CDR3 protein: CASGLEINTEAFF
CDR3 DNA: TGTGCTAGTGGTTTGGAGATTAACACTGAAGCTTTCTTT
J gene: TRBJ1-1
clone size: NA
D gene: NA
V gene: TRBV12-5

CDR3 protein: CASSPGLAASSYNEQFF
CDR3 DNA: TGTGCCAGCAGCCCCGGACTAGCGGCTTCCTCCTACAATGAGCAGTTCTTC
J gene: TRBJ2-1
clone size: NA
D gene: TRBD2
V gene: TRBV11-2

CDR3 protein: CASSVGEAFF
CDR3 DNA: TGTGCCAGCAGTGTAGGTGAAGCTTTCTTT
J gene: TRBJ1-1
clone size: few
D gene: NA
V gene: TRBV2

CDR3 protein: CASSFGEGETQYF
CDR3 DNA: TGCGCCAGCAGCTTTGGGGAGGGAGAGACCCAGTACTTC
J gene: TRBJ2-5
clone size: NA
D gene: TRBD2
V gene: TRBV5-1

CDR3 protein: CASSGLGQDNEKLFF
CDR3 DNA: TGTGCCAGCAGTGGCCTCGGACAGGATAATGAAAAACTGTTTTTT
J gene: TRBJ1-4
clone size: once
D gene: TRBD1
V gene: TRBV27

CDR3 protein: CASSSPRGCRLGSGNTIYF
CDR3 DNA: TGTGCCAGCAGCAGCCCCAGGGGGTGCCGCTTAGGCTCTGGAAACACCATATATTTT
J gene: TRBJ1-3
clone size: NA
D gene: NA
V gene: TRBV21-1

CDR3 protein: CASSGGGVAFSVLGTEAFF
CDR3 DNA: TGTGCCAGCAGCGGGGGTGGAGTGGCGTTCTCGGTCCTAGGAACTGAAGCTTTCTTT
J gene: TRBJ1-1
clone size: NA
D gene: NA
V gene: TRBV11-2

CDR3 protein: CASRGQGTVNSPLHF
CDR3 DNA: TGTGCCAGCAGGGGGCAGGGGACAGTTAATTCACCCCTCCACTTT
J gene: TRBJ1-6
clone size: once
D gene: TRBD1
V gene: TRBV9

CDR3 protein: CASSVSSSYNSPLHF
CDR3 DNA: TGTGCCAGCAGTGTTTCGAGCTCCTATAATTCACCCCTCCACTTT
J gene: TRBJ1-6
clone size: once
D gene: NA
V gene: TRBV2

CDR3 protein: CASSLGQVPYEQYF
CDR3 DNA: TGTGCCAGCAGCCTCGGACAGGTCCCCTACGAGCAGTACTTC
J gene: TRBJ2-7
clone size: NA
D gene: TRBD1
V gene: TRBV9